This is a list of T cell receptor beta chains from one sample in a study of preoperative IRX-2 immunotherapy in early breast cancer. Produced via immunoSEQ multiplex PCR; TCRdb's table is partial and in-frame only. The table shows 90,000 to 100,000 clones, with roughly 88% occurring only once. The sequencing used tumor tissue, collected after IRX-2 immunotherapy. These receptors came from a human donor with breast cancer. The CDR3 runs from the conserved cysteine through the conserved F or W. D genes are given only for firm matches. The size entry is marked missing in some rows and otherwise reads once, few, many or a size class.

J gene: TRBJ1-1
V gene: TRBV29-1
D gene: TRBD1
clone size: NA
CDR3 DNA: TGCAGCGTTGACTTCGACAGGGGGCTTGTTTTTAGGACTGAAGCTTTCTTT
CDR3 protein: CSVDFDRGLVFRTEAFF

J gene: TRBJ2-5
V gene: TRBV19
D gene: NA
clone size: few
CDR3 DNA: TGTGCCAGTAGTATAGGGGGGCTAGAGACCCAGTACTTC
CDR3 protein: CASSIGGLETQYF

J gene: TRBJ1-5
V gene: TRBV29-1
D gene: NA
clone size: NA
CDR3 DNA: TGCAGCGTCTTGCCACCCGGAGGGCAGCCCCAGCATTTT
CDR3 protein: CSVLPPGGQPQHF

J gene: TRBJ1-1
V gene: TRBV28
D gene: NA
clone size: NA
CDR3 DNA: TGTGCCAGCAGTGATAGCGGGTGGGGGGCTTTCTTT
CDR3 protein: CASSDSGWGAFF

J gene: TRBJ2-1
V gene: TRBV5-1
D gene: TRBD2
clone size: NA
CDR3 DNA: TGCGCCAGCAGCTGGGGAGGGACTAGCGGGTCCCATGAGCAGTTCTTC
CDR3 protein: CASSWGGTSGSHEQFF

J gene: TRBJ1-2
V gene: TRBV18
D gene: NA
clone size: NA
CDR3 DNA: TGTGCCAGCTCACCTGATGCGACTGGCTACACCTTC
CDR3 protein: CASSPDATGYTF

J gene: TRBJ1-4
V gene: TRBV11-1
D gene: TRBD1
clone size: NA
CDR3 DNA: TGTGCCAGCAGCACTCGACAGGGAGCAGGTGAAAAACTGTTTTTT
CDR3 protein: CASSTRQGAGEKLFF

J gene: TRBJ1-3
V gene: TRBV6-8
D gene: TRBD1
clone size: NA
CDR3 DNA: TGTGCCAGCATGAGAGGGACAGGAACAGAAAGCACCATATATTTT
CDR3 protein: CASMRGTGTESTIYF

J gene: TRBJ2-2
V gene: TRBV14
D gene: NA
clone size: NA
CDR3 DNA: TGTGCCAGCAGCCGTGACAGACCGAACACCGGGGAGCTGTTTTTT
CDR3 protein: CASSRDRPNTGELFF

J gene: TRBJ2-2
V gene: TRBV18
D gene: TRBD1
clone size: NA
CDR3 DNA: TGTGCCAGCTCACCGAACACAGGGGGTAGTGGTCTGGAGCTGTTTTTT
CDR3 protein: CASSPNTGGSGLELFF

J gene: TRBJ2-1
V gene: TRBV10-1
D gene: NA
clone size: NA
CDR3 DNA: TGCGCCAGCAGTGAGGGGACACCCTACAATGAGCAGTTCTTC
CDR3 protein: CASSEGTPYNEQFF

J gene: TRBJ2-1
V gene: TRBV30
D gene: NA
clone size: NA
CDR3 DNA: TGTGCCTGGAGCGTGAGGTGGGATGAGCAGTTCTTC
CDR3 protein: CAWSVRWDEQFF

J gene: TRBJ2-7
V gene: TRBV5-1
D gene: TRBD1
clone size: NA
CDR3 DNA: TGCGCCAGCAGCTCTACAGGGGGATCCTACGAGCAGTACTTC
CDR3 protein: CASSSTGGSYEQYF

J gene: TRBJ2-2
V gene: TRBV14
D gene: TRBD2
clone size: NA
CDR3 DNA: TGTGCCAGCAGCCAAAGTAGCGGGAGCGGGACCGGGGAGCTGTTTTTT
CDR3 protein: CASSQSSGSGTGELFF

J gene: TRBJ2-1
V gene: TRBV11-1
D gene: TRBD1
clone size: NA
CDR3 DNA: TGTGCCAGCAGCTCCCGGGACAGGGACCTGAACAATGAGCAGTTCTTC
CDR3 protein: CASSSRDRDLNNEQFF

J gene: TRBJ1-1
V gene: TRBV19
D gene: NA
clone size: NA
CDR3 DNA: TGTGCCAGCCGGACGGGGGGGAAAGGGGTAACATCTGAAGCTTTCTTT
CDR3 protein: CASRTGGKGVTSEAFF

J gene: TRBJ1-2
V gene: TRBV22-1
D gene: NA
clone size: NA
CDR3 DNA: TGTGCCAGCAGTTTACGTCGGGACAGCTTAGCCTACTATGGCTACACCTTC
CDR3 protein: CASSLRRDSLAYYGYTF

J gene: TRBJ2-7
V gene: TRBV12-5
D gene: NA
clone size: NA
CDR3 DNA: TGTGCCAGCTCCAAGGGGAGCGAGCAGTACTTC
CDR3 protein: CASSKGSEQYF

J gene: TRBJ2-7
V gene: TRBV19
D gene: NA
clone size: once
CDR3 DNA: TGTGCCAGTAGTCGACAGCTTGACACAAGTTCCTACGAGCAGTACTTC
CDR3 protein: CASSRQLDTSSYEQYF

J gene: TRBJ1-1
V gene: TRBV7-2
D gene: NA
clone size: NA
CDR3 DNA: TGTGCCAGCAGCTCGATTGAGGACACTGAAGCTTTCTTT
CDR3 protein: CASSSIEDTEAFF

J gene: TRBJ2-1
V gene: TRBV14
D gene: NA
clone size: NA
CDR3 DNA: TGTGCCAGCAGCCATCGCTCCTACAATGAGCAGTTCTTC
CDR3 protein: CASSHRSYNEQFF

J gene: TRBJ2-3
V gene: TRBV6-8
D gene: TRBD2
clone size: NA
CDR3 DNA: TGTGCCAGCAACGACCTCGCGGGGGAGCCAGTAGATACGCAGTATTTT
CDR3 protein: CASNDLAGEPVDTQYF

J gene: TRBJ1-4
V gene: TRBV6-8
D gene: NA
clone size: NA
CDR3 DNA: TGTGCCAGCAGTTACTCAGGCGAAGGGGAAAAACTGTTTTTT
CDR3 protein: CASSYSGEGEKLFF

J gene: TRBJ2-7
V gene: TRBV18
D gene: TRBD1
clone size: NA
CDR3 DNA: TGTGCCAGCTCCGACAGGGACACTAACGAGCAGTACTTC
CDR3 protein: CASSDRDTNEQYF

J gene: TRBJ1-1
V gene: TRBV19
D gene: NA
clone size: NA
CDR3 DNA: TGTGCCAGTAGTATACTCTCAGGGATCGCCGAAGCTTTCTTT
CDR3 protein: CASSILSGIAEAFF

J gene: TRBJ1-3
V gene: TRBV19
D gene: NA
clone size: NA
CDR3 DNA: TGTGCCAGTAGTATAGACCGGGTCGGAGGAAACACCATATATTTT
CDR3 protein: CASSIDRVGGNTIYF

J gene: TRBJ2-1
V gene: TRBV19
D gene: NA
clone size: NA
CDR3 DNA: TGTGCCAGTAGTATCGGCGGTACATACAATGAGCAGTTCTTC
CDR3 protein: CASSIGGTYNEQFF

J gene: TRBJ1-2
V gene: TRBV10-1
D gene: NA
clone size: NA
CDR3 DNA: TGCGCCAGCAGTGAGTCCCGACGGCAGTTTGGCTACACCTTC
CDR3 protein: CASSESRRQFGYTF

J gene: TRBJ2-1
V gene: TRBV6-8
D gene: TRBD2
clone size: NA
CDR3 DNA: TGTGCCATCACTCCAGGACTAGCGGGAGGGGAAGATGAGCAGTTCTTC
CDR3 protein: CAITPGLAGGEDEQFF

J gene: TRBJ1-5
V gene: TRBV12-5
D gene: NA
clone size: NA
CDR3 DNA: TGTGCCAGCGGTCAGTACCCAAGCCCGTTCAATCAGCCCCAGCATTTT
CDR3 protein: CASGQYPSPFNQPQHF

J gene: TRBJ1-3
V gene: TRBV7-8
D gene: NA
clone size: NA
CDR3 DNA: TGTGCCAGCAGCTTCGGGTCCGGAAACACCATATATTTT
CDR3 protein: CASSFGSGNTIYF

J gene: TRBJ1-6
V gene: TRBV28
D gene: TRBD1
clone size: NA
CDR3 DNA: TGTGCCAGCGGGGGACAGGGACGGTCACCCCTCCACTTT
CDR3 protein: CASGGQGRSPLHF

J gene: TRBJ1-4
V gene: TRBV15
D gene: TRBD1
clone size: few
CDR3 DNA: TGTGCCACCTCTCATCCGGGACAGGGGGGAGAAAAACTGTTTTTT
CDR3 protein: CATSHPGQGGEKLFF

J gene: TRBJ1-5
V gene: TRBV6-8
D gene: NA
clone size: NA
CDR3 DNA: TGTGCCAGCAGTTCCGGGGGGAAAAGCAATCAGCCCCAGCATTTT
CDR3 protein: CASSSGGKSNQPQHF

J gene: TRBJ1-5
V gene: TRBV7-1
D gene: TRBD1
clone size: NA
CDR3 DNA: TGTGCCAGCAGCTTGGGCAGGGGGCCGAATCAGCCCCAGCATTTT
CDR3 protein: CASSLGRGPNQPQHF